This T cell receptor beta chain stems from a study of early T cells in non-severe SARS-CoV-2 infection. This clonotype was detected many times. V was cut by 5 bases and J by 8 bases, with 16 bases left in between. There are 14 residues in the CDR3. Per germline, CDR1 SEHNR and CDR2 FQNEAQ (reference sequence). TCRdb ran MiXCR on the 5' RACE reads and lists one entry per CDR3 protein. The table shows roughly 40,000 distinct CDR3 sequences, with over 4% occurring only once. The gene calls are TRBV7-9 and TRBJ2-1; weak D call: TRBD1 (5 bases). The specimen was whole blood. The source of this sequence is an adult who was a healthcare worker with PCR-confirmed SARS-CoV-2 infection or an uninfected control (not recorded which). The CDR3 nucleotides are TGTGCCAGCAGCCAGACCAAGGGGATCGATGAGCAGTTCTTC. This sequence encodes CASSQTKGIDEQFF.